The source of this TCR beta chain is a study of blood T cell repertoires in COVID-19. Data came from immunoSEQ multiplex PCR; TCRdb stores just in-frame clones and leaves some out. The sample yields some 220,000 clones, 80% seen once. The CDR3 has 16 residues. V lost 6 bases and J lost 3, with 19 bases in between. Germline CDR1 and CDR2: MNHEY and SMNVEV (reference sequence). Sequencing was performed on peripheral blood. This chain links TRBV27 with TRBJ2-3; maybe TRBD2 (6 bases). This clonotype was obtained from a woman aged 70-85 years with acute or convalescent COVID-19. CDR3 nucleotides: TGTGCCAGCAGCCAAGCGGGCGGGTCGAGGACAGATACGCAGTATTTT. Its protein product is CASSQAGGSRTDTQYF.